A single sample is the source of the 26 T cell receptor beta chains below, sequenced in a study of Tregs in tolerant kidney transplant recipients. Clones were sequenced by immunoSEQ multiplex PCR, and TCRdb holds only the in-frame ones, with some missing. This sample yields tens of thousands of clones, of which around 87% are seen a single time; around 4% belongs to the top ten. The nonmyeloablative bone marrow transplants came from related graft donors, with transient mixed chimerism. Here the sequenced sample was CD4+ T cells from blood (PBMCs), taken 6 months after the transplant. The source is a human patient who received a combined kidney and bone marrow transplant. Some T cells may arise from the graft donor.

Only one count was recorded for this clone. This chain joins TRBV6-1 and TRBJ2-7; the D gene is possibly TRBD2 (5 bases). Trimming took off 7 bases at V and 2 bases at J, with 12 bases between the two ends. The germline V gene encodes CDR1 MNHNS and CDR2 SASEGT. This CDR3 has 13 residues. The CDR3 DNA is TGTGCCAGCACCCGAGGGAACCCCTACGAGCAGTACTTC. Translation gives CASTRGNPYEQYF.

V is TRBV10-3 and J is TRBJ2-5, with 8 bases aligning to TRBD2. The end of the DNA is better explained by TRBJ2-7, so the J call may be wrong. This CDR3 comprises 15 residues. In germline, CDR1 is ENHRY, CDR2 SYGVKD. The CDR3 coding sequence is TGTGCCATCAGTGAGTCTGCTAGCGGGCCCTACGAGCAGTACTTC. This sequence encodes CAISESASGPYEQYF.

This chain joins TRBV18 and TRBJ1-2; 8 bases line up with TRBD1. Unmatched junction bases numbered 4, after V lost 4 bases and J lost 3 bases. The CDR3 loop spans 14 amino acids. Germline loops: CDR1 KGHSH, CDR2 LQKENI. This CDR3 is CASSRGQVDYGYTF. CDR3 DNA: TGTGCCAGCTCACGGGGACAGGTTGACTATGGCTACACCTTC.

This clone was seen a handful of times. The chain uses TRBV2 and TRBJ1-5, with D perhaps TRBD1 (6 bases). The CDR3 is 13 amino acids. V was pared by 6 bases and J by 6 bases, with 12 bases between. CDR1 SNHLY and CDR2 FYNNEI come from the germline V gene. The CDR3 bases are TGTGCCAGCAGGAACAGGGTGACTCAGCCCCAGCATTTT. It codes for CASRNRVTQPQHF.

The genes are TRBV28 and TRBJ2-1; D is possibly TRBD2 (6 bases). CDR1 and CDR2 from the germline V gene are MDHEN and SYDVKM. The length of the CDR3 is 15 residues. Trimming removed 8 bases at V and 7 bases at J, with 21 bases between. The CDR3 bases are TGTGCCAGCTCGGCGGGGCTAGCCCTAGGGAATGAGCAGTTCTTC. This codes for CASSAGLALGNEQFF.

The rearrangement links TRBV11-2 to TRBJ2-7; no reliable D call. The CDR3 sequence is 15 residues long. Trimming shortened V by 1 base and J by 1 base, and 11 bases separated the two germline ends. Germline V gene sequence: CDR1 SGHAT, CDR2 FQNNGV. CDR3 sequence: CASSLVGSLSYEQYF. In DNA form, the CDR3 reads TGTGCCAGCAGCTTAGTGGGCAGTTTATCCTACGAGCAGTACTTC. Full variable domain (missing parts from reference TRBV11-2 and TRBJ2-7): EAGVAQSPRYKIIEKRQSVAFWCNPISGHATLYWYQQILGQGPKLLIQFQNNGVVDDSQLPKDRFSAERLKGVDSTLKIQPAKLEDSAVYLCASSLVGSLSYEQYFGPGTRLTVT.

This clone was recorded only once. The chain uses TRBV19 and TRBJ2-5; TRBD2 is a possible D gene (7 bases). There are 15 residues in the CDR3. Germline V gene lookup returns CDR1 LNHDA and CDR2 SQIVND (reference sequence). V was trimmed by 6 bases and J by 7 bases, leaving 21 bases between them. The chain's CDR3 is CASRAALGGRVTQYF. The CDR3 DNA reads as TGTGCCAGTAGAGCCGCCCTCGGGGGGCGTGTGACCCAGTACTTC.

J is TRBJ1-5 and V is TRBV7-9; D is uncertain. Germline CDR1 is SEHNR and CDR2 is FQNEAQ (reference sequence). V dropped 6 bases and J dropped 0 bases, with 3 bases sitting between them. This CDR3 comprises 12 residues. The CDR3 protein is CASSYSNQPQHF. The DNA for the CDR3 is TGTGCCAGCAGTTATAGCAATCAGCCCCAGCATTTT. The whole variable domain, filled in from reference TRBV7-9 and TRBJ1-5, reads DTGVSQNPRHKITKRGQNVTFRCDPISEHNRLYWYRQTLGQGPEFLTYFQNEAQLEKSRLLSDRFSAERPKGSFSTLEIQRTEQGDSAMYLCASSYSNQPQHFGDGTRLSIL.

The chain recombines TRBV5-1 with TRBJ1-5, with 8 bases matching TRBD1. The germline gives CDR1 SGHRS, CDR2 YFSETQ. This CDR3 has 15 amino acids. With 4 bases clipped from V and 4 bases from J, the junction kept 7 bases outside the gene matches. The CDR3 coding sequence is TGCGCCAGCAGCCCAGGAGACAGGGGAAATCAGCCCCAGCATTTT. The encoded protein is CASSPGDRGNQPQHF. Full variable domain (remainder filled in from reference TRBV5-1 and TRBJ1-5): KAGVTQTPRYLIKTRGQQVTLSCSPISGHRSVSWYQQTPGQGLQFLFEYFSETQRNKGNFPGRFSGRQFSNSRSEMNVSTLELGDSALYLCASSPGDRGNQPQHFGDGTRLSIL.

The chain has TRBV11-3 and TRBJ2-1, with 8 bases fitting TRBD2. This CDR3 region has 16 residues. V was pared by 5 bases and J by 3 bases, with 9 bases of the junction left unmatched. CDR1 SGHNT and CDR2 YENEEA come from the germline V gene. Here the CDR3 reads CASSLRLARGYNEQFF. DNA for the CDR3: TGTGCCAGCAGCCTGCGACTAGCGAGGGGCTACAATGAGCAGTTCTTC.

This chain uses TRBV7-9 with TRBJ1-4; 9 bases fit TRBD1. Germline lookup yields CDR1 SEHNR and CDR2 FQNEAQ (reference sequence). The V and J ends lost 7 bases and 7 bases, in that order; junction bases with no gene match: 7. The CDR3 is made up of 14 amino acids. CDR3 DNA sequence: TGTGCCAGCATCCCGGGACAGGGAACTGAAAAACTGTTTTTT. Translating gives CASIPGQGTEKLFF.

The chain has TRBV4-1 and TRBJ2-7, with a possible D match to TRBD1 (8 bases). Trimming took off 2 bases at V and 2 bases at J, with 16 bases between the two ends. The CDR3 totals 16 residues. Per the germline V gene, CDR1 is MGHRA and CDR2 is YSYEKL. This CDR3 reads CASSQHTQGGAYEQYF. The CDR3 DNA is TGCGCCAGCAGCCAACACACACAGGGGGGGGCCTACGAGCAGTACTTC.

This rearrangement joins TRBV7-3 to TRBJ2-3; tentatively, D is TRBD2 (7 bases). From germline, CDR1 is SGHTA and CDR2 FQGTGA. The CDR3 covers 14 residues. Deletions cut 1 base from V and 4 bases from J, with 9 bases between. CDR3 region: CASSLSGGADTQYF. In DNA, the CDR3 is TGTGCCAGCAGCTTAAGCGGGGGCGCAGATACGCAGTATTTT.

This chain uses TRBV7-9 with TRBJ1-2; 7 nucleotides agree with TRBD1. From germline, CDR1 is SEHNR and CDR2 FQNEAQ (reference sequence). The length of the CDR3 is 12 residues. Trimming cost V 5 bases and J 8 bases; bases outside gene matches: 5. CDR3 bases: TGTGCCAGCAGCCGACAGGGTCACGGCTACACCTTC. Protein: CASSRQGHGYTF.

The V and J genes are TRBV11-3 and TRBJ2-7; 7 bases map to TRBD2. Trimming at V came to 5 bases and at J to 3 bases, leaving 13 bases not matched to a gene. CDR3 length: 16 residues. Germline values: CDR1 SGHNT, CDR2 YENEEA. The CDR3 nucleotides are TGTGCCAGCAGCCCGTCGGGGGGAGCTAGCGGCTACGAGCAGTACTTC. It translates to CASSPSGGASGYEQYF. Full variable domain (remainder filled in from reference TRBV11-3 and TRBJ2-7): EAGVVQSPRYKIIEKKQPVAFWCNPISGHNTLYWYLQNLGQGPELLIRYENEEAVDDSQLPKDRFSAERLKGVDSTLKIQPAELGDSAVYLCASSPSGGASGYEQYFGPGTRLTVT.

The rearrangement joins TRBV27 to TRBJ1-1; D is perhaps TRBD1 (6 bases). V gave up 6 bases and J gave up 2 bases, with 13 bases separating them. The CDR3 totals 14 residues. Germline assignment: CDR1 MNHEY and CDR2 SMNVEV (reference sequence). In DNA form, the CDR3 reads TGTGCCAGCAGGTCCGACAGGTACAACACTGAAGCTTTCTTT. As protein: CASRSDRYNTEAFF.

The chain combines TRBV5-1 with TRBJ2-1; D is unresolved. Germline CDR1 SGHRS, CDR2 YFSETQ. V lost 0 bases and J 0 bases, leaving 7 bases between the germline ends. The length of the CDR3 is 15 residues. The CDR3 coding sequence is TGCGCCAGCAGCTTGGGGTCGAGCTCCTACAATGAGCAGTTCTTC. Its protein is CASSLGSSSYNEQFF.

The chain recombines TRBV4-2 with TRBJ2-7; 7 bases line up with TRBD1. The CDR3 has 17 amino acids. Germline CDR1 LGHNA, CDR2 YNFKEQ. J gave up 4 bases and V 0 bases, and 12 bases lay outside the gene matches. The CDR3 DNA reads as TGTGCCAGCAGCCAAGATTATAAAGGGGGCGACGCTTACGAGCAGTACTTC. Its translation is CASSQDYKGGDAYEQYF.

The genes are TRBV2 and TRBJ2-7; the match to TRBD1 covers 12 bases. Trimming took 1 base from V and 5 from J; bases not matched to a gene: 3. CDR1 and CDR2 from the germline V gene are SNHLY and FYNNEI. The CDR3 length is 15 residues. CDR3 nucleotide sequence: TGTGCCAGCAGTGAAGTGGGACAGGGGGCACACGAGCAGTACTTC. Amino acids: CASSEVGQGAHEQYF.

The gene calls are TRBV10-3 and TRBJ2-2; D might be TRBD2 (5 bases). Trimming stripped 5 bases from V and 6 bases from J, with 7 bases between. The V gene's germline CDR1 is ENHRY and CDR2 SYGVKD. The CDR3 consists of 12 residues. The CDR3 loop reads CAISLAAGELFF. CDR3 bases: TGTGCCATCAGTCTAGCCGCCGGGGAGCTGTTTTTT.

The rearrangement uses TRBV7-3 and TRBJ2-3; 8 bases match TRBD2. The germline CDR1 and CDR2 sequences are SGHTA and FQGTGA. V dropped 1 base and J dropped 5; count of bases not matched to a gene: 11. This CDR3 comprises 17 residues. The CDR3 sequence is CASSLKGRGRGEDTQYF. CDR3 coding DNA: TGTGCCAGCAGCTTAAAGGGGCGAGGGCGGGGGGAAGATACGCAGTATTTT.

The chain combines TRBV27 with TRBJ1-2; 7 bases match TRBD1. The germline V gene has CDR1 MNHEY and CDR2 SMNVEV (reference sequence). The CDR3 runs to 13 residues. Trimming took 4 bases from V and 8 from J; bases not matched to a gene: 7. The CDR3 region has the DNA TGTGCCAGCAGTTCTCGGACAGGTGCGGGCTACACCTTC. It is translated as CASSSRTGAGYTF.

This sequence joins TRBV5-6 and TRBJ2-7; unclear D gene. Germline CDR1 reads SGHDT; CDR2 reads YYEEEE. CDR3 length: 11 residues. V dropped 1 base and J dropped 6 bases, with 5 bases sitting between them. CDR3 DNA sequence: TGTGCCAGCAGCTTGTCCGGCGAGCAGTACTTC. This translates into CASSLSGEQYF.

The gene calls are TRBV7-2 and TRBJ2-3; D ambiguous. The ends were cut back, 2 bases at V and 0 bases at J, with 9 bases in the middle. Germline V gives CDR1 SGHTA, CDR2 FQGNSA. The CDR3 consists of 15 residues. The CDR3 DNA is TGTGCCAGCAGCTTATCGGGTACTAGCACAGATACGCAGTATTTT. It codes for CASSLSGTSTDTQYF.

V gene TRBV7-9 combines with J gene TRBJ2-3; 8 nucleotides match TRBD2. V was pared by 7 bases and J by 2 bases, with 11 bases of the junction left unmatched. The CDR3 runs 16 residues. In germline, CDR1 is SEHNR, CDR2 FQNEAQ (reference sequence). The CDR3: CASTPGVAGITDTQYF. For the CDR3, the DNA is TGTGCCAGCACCCCTGGGGTAGCGGGGATCACAGATACGCAGTATTTT. Variable domain in full (rest from reference TRBV7-9 and TRBJ2-3): DTGVSQNPRHKITKRGQNVTFRCDPISEHNRLYWYRQTLGQGPEFLTYFQNEAQLEKSRLLSDRFSAERPKGSFSTLEIQRTEQGDSAMYLCASTPGVAGITDTQYFGPGTRLTVL.

The CDR3 is CASSFSSSTTGELFF. The CDR3 DNA sequence: TGTGCCAGCAGCTTTTCTAGTAGTACCACCGGGGAGCTGTTTTTT. The V gene is TRBV7-3, the J gene TRBJ2-2; D remains unclear. Trimming cost V 3 bases and J 4 bases, with 12 bases left between them. The CDR3 covers 15 residues. Germline V gene lookup returns CDR1 SGHTA and CDR2 FQGTGA.